What follows are 11 T cell receptor beta chains derived from one specimen sequenced in a study of a mutant IDH1 vaccine in newly diagnosed glioma. The antigens these receptors bind are not known. As to time point: week 35, safety follow-up. The content of each vaccine dose was 300 ug of mutant IDH1 20-mer peptide, and topical imiquimod accompanied it. Assay used: immunoSEQ multiplex PCR; TCRdb lists only in-frame clones, some missing. The sample comprises about 32,000 clones, roughly 75% of which are singletons, and 11% rests with the top ten. The source was PBMCs, collected from a glioma patient whose treatment included an IDH1 peptide vaccine. The receptors derive from a woman aged 40 to 50 with glioma.

The chain couples TRBV2 to TRBJ2-2; TRBD1 is a possible D gene (6 bases). The CDR3 spans 16 residues. From germline, CDR1 is SNHLY and CDR2 FYNNEI. The germline V and J ends were trimmed by 3 bases and 1 base, with 12 bases remaining between them. The CDR3 is CASSERTALNTGELFF. The CDR3, as DNA: TGTGCCAGCAGTGAGCGGACAGCCCTGAACACCGGGGAGCTGTTTTTT.

V gene TRBV27 combines with J gene TRBJ1-6; perhaps TRBD1 as D (5 bases). Between the trimmed V and J ends, which lost 6 bases and 7 bases, there was a span of 13 bases. In germline, CDR1 is MNHEY, CDR2 SMNVEV (reference sequence). This CDR3 is 14 amino acids long. CDR3 in DNA: TGTGCCAGCAGCCGCGGGGCCATAAATTCACCCCTCCACTTT. Translating gives CASSRGAINSPLHF.

The chain recombines TRBV5-1 with TRBJ2-3; the match to TRBD2 covers 7 bases. V lost 6 bases, J lost 4 bases, and 17 bases stayed unmatched. Germline lookup yields CDR1 SGHRS and CDR2 YFSETQ. This CDR3 region has 17 residues. The CDR3 reads CASTRSPGLLSPDTQYF. CDR3 DNA: TGCGCCAGCACCCGCTCTCCGGGACTACTGAGCCCAGATACGCAGTATTTT. Based on the CDR3 plus reference TRBV5-1 and TRBJ2-3, the full variable domain is KAGVTQTPRYLIKTRGQQVTLSCSPISGHRSVSWYQQTPGQGLQFLFEYFSETQRNKGNFPGRFSGRQFSNSRSEMNVSTLELGDSALYLCASTRSPGLLSPDTQYFGPGTRLTVL.

The chain combines TRBV29-1 with TRBJ2-3; D is possibly TRBD2 (7 bases). V lost 4 bases to trimming and J lost 2 bases, with 13 bases between them. The germline V gene has CDR1 SQVTM and CDR2 ANQGSEA. This CDR3 contains 14 residues. The CDR3 loop reads CSVAGAGVTDTQYF. DNA for the CDR3: TGCAGCGTTGCAGGGGCGGGGGTCACAGATACGCAGTATTTT.

The genes are TRBV10-2 and TRBJ2-5; D perhaps matches TRBD2 (5 bases). Germline V gene lookup returns CDR1 WSHSY and CDR2 SAAADI. The length of the CDR3 is 14 residues. Trimming cost V 6 bases and J 3 bases, with 14 bases left between them. The CDR3 reads CASRASAEEETQYF. CDR3 DNA: TGCGCCAGCAGAGCATCGGCGGAGGAAGAGACCCAGTACTTC.

The J gene is TRBJ1-1, the V gene TRBV7-6; perhaps TRBD1 as D (5 bases). The V gene's germline CDR1 is SGHVS and CDR2 FNYEAQ. Trimming removed 6 bases from V and 5 bases from J, with 16 bases in between. This CDR3 has 14 residues. Here the CDR3 reads CASSKGTEGTEAFF. The CDR3 DNA follows: TGTGCCAGCAGTAAGGGCACGGAGGGGACTGAAGCTTTCTTT.

The chain couples TRBV6-5 to TRBJ2-1, with TRBD2 matching 12 bases. The junction had 8 bases not matched to a gene; V was cut back by 6 bases and J by 8 bases. CDR1 and CDR2 from the germline V gene are MNHEY and SVGAGI. CDR3 length: 15 amino acids. CDR3 region: CASRLSSGGVYEQFF. In DNA form, the CDR3 reads TGTGCCAGCAGACTCTCTAGCGGGGGGGTCTATGAGCAGTTCTTC.

The gene calls are TRBV12-2 and TRBJ2-3; the table's D call, TRBD2, has no DNA check behind it. TRBV12-2 has pseudogene status. This CDR3 has 14 amino acids. The CDR3 sequence is CASRLGAGSDTQYF. The CDR3 DNA follows: TGTGCAAGTCGCTTAGGAGCGGGGTCCGATACGCAGTATTTT.

The V and J genes are TRBV18 and TRBJ2-3; D may be TRBD1 (5 bases). Deletions cut 0 bases from V and 5 bases from J, with 9 bases between. Germline CDR1 KGHSH, CDR2 LQKENI. The CDR3 has 14 residues. In nucleotides, the CDR3 is TGTGCCAGCTCACCACCCTCTCAGGGAGATACGCAGTATTTT. Residues: CASSPPSQGDTQYF.

The chain couples TRBV6-6 to TRBJ2-2; TRBD1 matches at 9 bases. Germline CDR1 and CDR2: MNHNY and SVGAGI (reference sequence). The CDR3 runs to 13 residues. J was trimmed by 7 bases and V by 7 bases; bases with no gene match: 4. DNA of the CDR3: TGTGCCAGCAATGACAGGGGGAACGGGGAGCTGTTTTTT. It specifies CASNDRGNGELFF.

CDR3 protein: CSSRQRGGPNEQFF. For the CDR3, the DNA is TGCAGCTCAAGGCAGCGGGGGGGCCCCAATGAGCAGTTCTTC. The chain is built from TRBV29-1 and TRBJ2-1, with 10 positions matching TRBD2. Germline V gives CDR1 SQVTM, CDR2 ANQGSEA. Germline trimming cut 8 bases from V and 6 bases from J; bases unmatched to any gene: 10. The CDR3 is made up of 14 amino acids.